What follows are 32 T cell receptor beta chains derived from one specimen sequenced in a study of metastatic and nonmetastatic thyroid tumors (dated by TCRdb to the early 2020s). To prepare the library, PCR was applied. The data were produced on an Illumina HiSeq 4000. In-frame beta chains were kept once TCRdb had trimmed the public reads at Q25 with fastp and called clones with MiXCR. The sample has more than 40,000 clones on record, around 4% of them singletons. The ten top clones hold approximately 9.5% of the sample. Before undergoing thyroid surgery, none of the patients had been given any kind of treatment. Sequenced material: blood. The receptors here all came from a female donor with papillary thyroid cancer or a benign thyroid nodule (not recorded which). Some clones in this sample may be carry-over from other donors' samples.

Regarding this clone: A read error may produce the germline difference seen at one junction end. The CDR3: CATNGHTGTGSVGELFF. In DNA, the CDR3 is TGTGCAACCAATGGCCACACCGGGACAGGGTCCGTCGGGGAGCTGTTTTTT. This rearrangement joins TRBV24-1 to TRBJ2-2, with 9 bases lining up with TRBD1. The germline gives CDR1 KGHDR, CDR2 SFDVKD. The CDR3 is 17 residues long.

This clone was seen at least ten times. A much larger clone differs by one base, so this may be a read error. The chain links TRBV6-1 to TRBJ2-1; D is undetermined. Germline V lookup: CDR1 MNHNS, CDR2 SASEGT. This CDR3 region has 14 residues. The CDR3 DNA follows: TGTACCAGCAGTGAAAAACTAAACTACAATGAGCAGTTCTTC. Amino acid sequence: CTSSEKLNYNEQFF.

There are many counts of this clone. The chain combines TRBV2 with TRBJ2-2; no clear D. V lost 4 bases, J lost 5 bases, and 11 bases lay in between. Germline CDR1 and CDR2: SNHLY and FYNNEI. CDR3 size: 14 residues. This chain's CDR3 is CASSVRYSTGELFF. CDR3 bases: TGTGCCAGCAGTGTCCGCTACTCTACCGGGGAGCTGTTTTTT.

This clone appeared many times. The chain couples TRBV30 to TRBJ1-1, with D hard to call. This CDR3 region has 15 residues. Trimming removed 1 base from V and 1 base from J, with 13 bases in between. Germline V lookup: CDR1 GTSNPN, CDR2 SVGIG (reference sequence). The CDR3 region is CAWSALPWPNTEAFF. The CDR3 nucleotides read TGTGCCTGGAGTGCCCTTCCTTGGCCGAACACTGAAGCTTTCTTT.

This clone was recorded many times. Since a much larger clone is just one base distant, this may be a read error. CDR3: CASRPDSSYNEQFF. Written as DNA, the CDR3 is TGTGCCAGCCGCCCTGACAGCTCCTACAATGAGCAGTTCTTC. The V and J genes are TRBV27 and TRBJ2-1; D perhaps matches TRBD1 (5 bases). V was clipped by 8 bases and J by 0 bases, with 11 bases between them. This CDR3 spans 14 amino acids. CDR1 and CDR2 from the germline V gene are MNHEY and SMNVEV (reference sequence).

This clone was seen repeatedly, ten times or more. The CDR3 nucleotides are TGCGCCAGCAGCTTGGCCGATATGACAGGGGGCCAAGAGACCCAGTACTTC. Protein: CASSLADMTGGQETQYF. The chain carries TRBV5-1 and TRBJ2-5; 9 positions agree with TRBD1. CDR3 length: 17 residues. Germline trimming cut 0 bases from V and 1 base from J; bases unmatched to any gene: 7. Germline-derived CDR1 and CDR2 are SGHRS and YFSETQ.

The sample holds many counts of this clone. The chain has TRBV25-1 and TRBJ2-2, with 7 bases matching TRBD1. V lost 4 bases and J lost 3; bases outside the gene matches: 2. Germline assignment: CDR1 MGHDK and CDR2 SYGVNS. This CDR3 comprises 14 residues. The CDR3 loop reads CASSADRDTGELFF. The DNA for the CDR3 is TGTGCCAGCAGTGCCGACAGGGACACCGGGGAGCTGTTTTTT. Full variable domain (rest looked up from reference TRBV25-1 and TRBJ2-2): EADIYQTPRYLVIGTGKKITLECSQTMGHDKMYWYQQDPGMELHLIHYSYGVNSTEKGDLSSESTVSRIRTEHFPLTLESARPSHTSQYLCASSADRDTGELFFGEGSRLTVL.

This clone was detected ten times or more. The rearrangement links TRBV6-1 to TRBJ2-1, with 14 bases matching TRBD2. CDR1 is MNHNS and CDR2 is SASEGT in the germline V gene. There are 19 residues in the CDR3. Unmatched junction bases numbered 14, after V lost 6 bases and J lost 4 bases. CDR3 region: CASRGQWGTSGGLYNEQFF. The CDR3 DNA is TGTGCCAGCAGGGGGCAGTGGGGGACTAGCGGGGGCCTATACAATGAGCAGTTCTTC.

The V call is TRBV6-2 or TRBV6-3, the J call TRBJ2-1; 7 bases agree with TRBD2. V lost 8 bases to trimming and J lost 6 bases; unmatched junction nucleotides: 10. The germline CDR1 and CDR2 sequences are MNHEY and SVGEGT. The CDR3 runs to 14 residues. The CDR3 reads CASGGVGRLNEQFF. As DNA, the CDR3 is TGTGCCAGCGGGGGGGTAGGAAGGCTCAATGAGCAGTTCTTC.

This clone occurred many times. It may be a read error: a sequence one base away is much more abundant. The same CDR3 is also encoded by other DNA sequences in this sample. This chain joins TRBV14 and TRBJ2-7; the D call may be TRBD1 or TRBD2 (5 bases each). The germline CDR1 and CDR2 sequences are SGHDN and FVKESK. This CDR3 contains 17 residues. Trimming cost V 0 bases and J 5 bases, with 20 bases left between them. The CDR3 nucleotides read TGTGCCAGCAGCCAAGATACGAGGGGTGTCCTTCAGAACGAGCAGTACTTC. Protein: CASSQDTRGVLQNEQYF. Supplemented by reference TRBV14 and TRBJ2-7, the full variable domain reads EAGVTQFPSHSVIEKGQTVTLRCDPISGHDNLYWYRRVMGKEIKFLLHFVKESKQDESGMPNNRFLAERTGGTYSTLKVQPAELEDSGVYFCASSQDTRGVLQNEQYFGPGTRLTVT.

The chain couples TRBV9 to TRBJ1-1; D gene ambiguous. Germline CDR1 and CDR2: SGDLS and YYNGEE. V gave up 4 bases and J gave up 0 bases, with 7 bases separating them. CDR3 length: 13 residues. DNA for the CDR3: TGTGCCAGCAGCCCCTCAATGAACACTGAAGCTTTCTTT. This gives the protein CASSPSMNTEAFF.

This clone has a count of ten or more. This rearrangement joins TRBV19 to TRBJ1-2, with D unclear. Looked up from germline, CDR1 is LNHDA and CDR2 is SQIVND (reference sequence). V was clipped by 8 bases and J by 0 bases, with 13 bases between them. The CDR3 runs to 14 residues. The CDR3 loop reads CASRPAPPNYGYTF. In DNA form, the CDR3 reads TGTGCCAGTCGCCCGGCGCCTCCTAACTATGGCTACACCTTC.

This clone was seen at least ten times. The chain joins TRBV5-1 to TRBJ2-5; D is uncertain. The germline V gene encodes CDR1 SGHRS and CDR2 YFSETQ. The CDR3 has 13 residues. V lost 6 bases to trimming and J lost 5 bases, with 14 bases between them. CDR3 bases: TGCGCCAGCACTGGCAGGTCATCGGAGACCCAGTACTTC. Translation gives CASTGRSSETQYF.

This clone came up many times. The DNA of the CDR3 is TGCAGTGCTAGAGACAGCTCTTCCGATCATGAAAAACTGTTTTTT. Its protein product is CSARDSSSDHEKLFF. J is TRBJ1-4 and V is TRBV20-1; D ambiguous. The V gene lost 0 bases and the J gene lost 6 bases, with 14 bases spanning the gap. The CDR3 contains 15 residues. Looked up from germline, CDR1 is DFQATT and CDR2 is SNEGSKA (reference sequence).

By frequency in the sample, this clone is medium-sized. The gene calls are TRBV6-1 and TRBJ2-1; TRBD1 matches 7 bases. Germline V gene sequence: CDR1 MNHNS, CDR2 SASEGT. Losses at the gene ends were 5 bases for V and 7 bases for J; bases not matched to a gene: 11. The CDR3 has 15 amino acids. The CDR3 sequence is CASSKLGKGANEQFF. The CDR3 DNA sequence: TGTGCCAGCAGTAAACTAGGGAAGGGGGCGAATGAGCAGTTCTTC.

The chain uses TRBV28 and TRBJ2-2, with D possibly TRBD2 on 5 matching bases. CDR1 is MDHEN, CDR2 SYDVKM, per germline. Trimming removed 2 bases at V and 3 bases at J, with 10 bases between. The CDR3 is made up of 15 amino acids. The chain's CDR3 is CASSLPRGDTGELFF. CDR3 bases: TGTGCCAGCAGTTTACCACGGGGAGACACCGGGGAGCTGTTTTTT.

With respect to this clone: At one end, the junction sequence differs from germline, possibly due to a read error. This chain's CDR3 is CSGTDRSQPQNF. In DNA form, the CDR3 reads TGCAGTGGGACAGACCGCAGTCAGCCCCAGAATTTT. V is TRBV20-1 and J is TRBJ1-5, with D possibly TRBD1 on 6 matching bases. Germline assignment: CDR1 DFQATT and CDR2 SNEGSKA (reference sequence). CDR3 length: 12 residues.

V gene TRBV7-8 combines with J gene TRBJ2-7, with D unclear. This CDR3 has 12 amino acids. Germline V gene sequence: CDR1 SGHVS, CDR2 FQNEAQ. Between the trimmed V and J ends, which lost 5 bases and 10 bases, there was a span of 15 bases. CDR3 amino acids: CASSLDGYYQYF. The CDR3 nucleotides read TGTGCCAGCAGCCTAGATGGCTACTATCAGTACTTC.

This clone showed up many times. The genes are TRBV7-2 and TRBJ2-1, with 15 bases that match TRBD2. Germline loops: CDR1 SGHTA, CDR2 FQGNSA. The CDR3 sequence is 16 residues long. V was pared by 4 bases and J by 9 bases, with 7 bases of the junction left unmatched. As DNA, the CDR3 is TGTGCCAGCAGCTACCAACCGGGACTAGCGGGAGGTGAGCAGTTCTTC. The encoded protein is CASSYQPGLAGGEQFF.

This clone was detected ten times or more. This chain uses TRBV24-1 with TRBJ1-5, with D unresolved. Trimming pared 7 bases from V and 2 bases from J, leaving 5 bases between. The CDR3 length is 12 residues. Germline-derived CDR1 and CDR2 are KGHDR and SFDVKD. CDR3 protein: CATSNGNQPQHF. CDR3 sequence (DNA): TGTGCCACCAGCAATGGCAATCAGCCCCAGCATTTT.

This clone occurred many times. The chain links TRBV6-1 to TRBJ2-5, with D uncertain. CDR3 length: 12 residues. V lost 6 bases to trimming and J lost 5 bases, with 10 bases between them. CDR1 is MNHNS, CDR2 SASEGT, per germline. CDR3 sequence (DNA): TGTGCCAGCAGCCAAGCAAGGGAGACCCAGTACTTC. This translates into CASSQARETQYF.

In this sample, this clone turned up a few times. Germline and junction disagree at one end, which may indicate a read error. V and J are TRBV30 and TRBJ1-5; TRBD1 is a possible D gene (5 bases). Germline-derived CDR1 and CDR2 are GTSNPN and SVGIG (reference sequence). The CDR3 spans 13 residues. This chain's CDR3 is CACTTGEGQPQNF. CDR3 DNA: TGTGCCTGTACCACGGGGGAAGGTCAGCCCCAGAATTTT.

At least ten counts were recorded for this clone. This chain connects TRBV12-3 or TRBV12-4 to TRBJ1-2; D ambiguous. CDR3 length: 12 amino acids. V dropped 3 bases and J dropped 6 bases, with 8 bases sitting between them. The CDR3 coding sequence is TGTGCCAGCAGTTTGTTCGTGGATGGCTACACCTTC. It translates to CASSLFVDGYTF.

The table lists this clone with many counts. J is TRBJ2-3 and V is TRBV12-3 or TRBV12-4; 8 bases line up with TRBD2. J lost 0 bases, V lost 8 bases, and 7 bases had no gene match. The CDR3 loop spans 15 amino acids. DNA for the CDR3: TGTGCCAGCGGTACTAGCGGAGCTAGCACAGATACGCAGTATTTT. Its protein is CASGTSGASTDTQYF.

This clone was detected many times. The chain couples TRBV7-9 to TRBJ2-1; 8 nucleotides line up with TRBD2. Germline-derived CDR1 and CDR2 are SEHNR and FQNEAQ (reference sequence). The CDR3 is 16 amino acids. J gave up 2 bases and V 5 bases, and 8 bases lay outside the gene matches. The CDR3 DNA is TGTGCCAGCAGCCGTACTAGCGGATCAACCTACAATGAGCAGTTCTTC. It translates to CASSRTSGSTYNEQFF.

In regard to this clone: A much larger clone is a single base away; this may be a read error. Different DNA sequences within this sample yield the same CDR3. The rearrangement uses TRBV9 and TRBJ2-6; D may be TRBD1 (5 bases). Trimming left V 3 bases short and J 4 bases short, with 11 bases between. CDR3 size: 15 residues. Germline assignment: CDR1 SGDLS and CDR2 YYNGEE. CDR3 sequence: CASSAGQVGANVLTF. CDR3 bases: TGTGCCAGCAGCGCCGGACAAGTCGGGGCCAACGTCCTGACTTTC.

This clone has at least ten counts. This chain joins TRBV7-8 and TRBJ1-5; 8 bases align to TRBD1. This CDR3 spans 16 amino acids. V gave up 2 bases and J gave up 3 bases; unmatched junction bases: 6. Germline V CDR1 and CDR2: SGHVS, FQNEAQ. The CDR3 sequence: CASSLQTGGNNQPQHF. CDR3 DNA: TGTGCCAGCAGCTTACAAACAGGGGGTAACAATCAGCCCCAGCATTTT.

This clone has at least ten counts. The chain recombines TRBV12-3 or TRBV12-4 with TRBJ2-1; possibly TRBD2 for D (6 bases). The length of the CDR3 is 17 residues. V lost 3 bases to trimming and J lost 5 bases, with 20 bases between them. The CDR3 region has the DNA TGTGCCAGCAGTTTTGGCGAGAGGGGACTGTTGGACAATGAGCAGTTCTTC. Its protein product is CASSFGERGLLDNEQFF.

This clone showed up many times. The chain links TRBV24-1 to TRBJ1-1; tentatively, D is TRBD1 (5 bases). The CDR3 totals 13 residues. Trimming cost V 9 bases and J 4 bases, with 14 bases left between them. CDR1 and CDR2 (germline): KGHDR, SFDVKD. The CDR3 region is CATSRTGGTEAFF. Here the CDR3 DNA reads TGTGCCACCTCGAGGACGGGGGGCACTGAAGCTTTCTTT.

This clone was seen repeatedly, ten times or more. The gene calls are TRBV12-5 and TRBJ2-7; TRBD1 is a possible D gene (6 bases). CDR1 LGHNT and CDR2 FRNRAP come from the germline V gene. V lost 0 bases and J lost 0, with 15 bases in between. The CDR3 runs 17 residues. The CDR3 nucleotides are TGTGCTAGTGGTTTGGTACTAGGAACAGGGTCCTCCTACGAGCAGTACTTC. Protein product: CASGLVLGTGSSYEQYF.

This clone was seen ten or more times. The DNA of the CDR3 is TGTGCCAGCAGTGAAGGGAGGGACAATCAGCCCCAGCATTTT. It codes for CASSEGRDNQPQHF. The chain links TRBV2 to TRBJ1-5; D unclear. Germline CDR1 reads SNHLY; CDR2 reads FYNNEI. CDR3 length equals 14 residues. Trimming shortened V by 1 base and J by 3 bases, and 7 bases separated the two germline ends.

This clone was seen a few times. The chain has TRBV7-3 and TRBJ2-2; the D is unclear. The germline CDR1 and CDR2 sequences are SGHTA and FQGTGA. The CDR3 consists of 13 residues. V was shortened by 7 bases and J by 1 base, with 7 bases between the two germline ends. The chain's CDR3 is CASKQENTGELFF. In DNA form, the CDR3 reads TGTGCCAGCAAGCAGGAGAACACCGGGGAGCTGTTTTTT.